These 15 T cell receptor beta chains were all obtained from the same sample, sequenced in a study of blood T cell repertoires in COVID-19. Produced via immunoSEQ multiplex PCR; TCRdb's table is partial and in-frame only. The sample includes fewer than 350,000 clones, about 90% of them seen just once. Sample: peripheral blood. Receptor source: a woman aged 25-40 years with COVID-19, enrolled during active disease.

A note on this clone: Other nucleotide sequences in the sample specify the same CDR3. V gene TRBV12-3 or TRBV12-4 combines with J gene TRBJ1-2; unclear D gene. The V end was cut by 4 bases, the J end by 3 bases, with 3 bases between. There are 11 residues in the CDR3. Here the CDR3 reads CASSSDYGYTF. The DNA for the CDR3 is TGTGCCAGCAGTTCCGACTATGGCTACACCTTC.

V is TRBV28 and J is TRBJ1-6; D unclear. V lost 8 bases to trimming and J lost 3 bases, with 14 bases between them. This CDR3 region has 15 residues. Germline CDR1 MDHEN, CDR2 SYDVKM. The CDR3 sequence is CASCGRRFYNSPLHF. The CDR3 nucleotides are TGTGCCAGCTGCGGCAGACGATTCTATAATTCACCCCTCCACTTT.

This sequence joins TRBV4-2 and TRBJ1-1, with 9 positions matching TRBD1. The germline V gene has CDR1 LGHNA and CDR2 YNFKEQ. V was pared by 4 bases and J by 1 base, with 10 bases of the junction left unmatched. CDR3 length: 17 residues. The CDR3 sequence: CASSPDRGGVENTEAFF. Written as DNA, the CDR3 is TGTGCCAGCAGCCCGGACAGGGGAGGTGTTGAGAACACTGAAGCTTTCTTT.

The V gene is TRBV5-6, the J gene TRBJ2-1; 8 nucleotides match TRBD2. Germline CDR1 reads SGHDT; CDR2 reads YYEEEE. The CDR3 consists of 17 residues. V was pared by 4 bases and J by 3 bases, with 12 bases of the junction left unmatched. For the CDR3, the DNA is TGTGCCAGCAGCCAGAGCGGGGGCCTCCCCGTCTACAATGAGCAGTTCTTC. As protein: CASSQSGGLPVYNEQFF.

The gene calls are TRBV5-1 and TRBJ1-3, with D possibly being TRBD1 (5 bases). CDR1 is SGHRS, CDR2 YFSETQ, per germline. The length of the CDR3 is 15 residues. V was shortened by 4 bases and J by 1 base, with 12 bases between the two germline ends. CDR3 protein: CASSTFGGSGNTIYF. The CDR3 bases are TGCGCCAGCAGCACCTTCGGGGGGTCTGGAAACACCATATATTTT.

The CDR3 is CARRPRDRGCHEQYF. The CDR3 nucleotides read TGTGCCAGAAGGCCCCGGGACAGGGGTTGCCACGAGCAGTACTTC. The V and J genes are TRBV5-3 and TRBJ2-7; 10 nucleotides line up with TRBD1. TRBV5-3 is an open reading frame, and its role is uncertain. This CDR3 region has 15 residues. Trimming took 5 bases from V and 5 from J; bases not matched to a gene: 10.

This clone was detected a few times. The rearrangement joins TRBV4-1 to TRBJ2-7; 9 positions match TRBD1. Germline CDR1 and CDR2: MGHRA and YSYEKL. The CDR3 sequence is 14 residues long. V lost 4 bases and J lost 5; bases outside the gene matches: 6. The CDR3 sequence is CASSPGQGYNEQYF. Written as DNA, the CDR3 is TGCGCCAGCAGCCCGGGACAGGGCTACAACGAGCAGTACTTC.

The chain is built from TRBV5-4 and TRBJ2-7; 7 bases match TRBD1. Germline CDR1 and CDR2: SGHNT and YYREEE (reference sequence). This CDR3 region has 13 residues. The ends lost 6 bases at V and 4 bases at J; junction bases unmatched: 7. CDR3 bases: TGTGCCAGCACCTCGAAGGGGGCGTACGAGCAGTACTTC. Translating it yields CASTSKGAYEQYF.

This clone appeared a single time. The rearrangement links TRBV19 to TRBJ2-2, with D possibly being TRBD2 (5 bases). With 5 bases removed from V and 1 base from J, the gap between germline ends came to 17 bases. This CDR3 region has 17 residues. Germline CDR1 LNHDA, CDR2 SQIVND (reference sequence). DNA for the CDR3: TGTGCCAGTAGTTACCTTTATCTAGCAGTGAACACCGGGGAGCTGTTTTTT. Translating gives CASSYLYLAVNTGELFF.

CDR3 sequence: CASGPQGSGAFF. The CDR3 DNA follows: TGTGCCAGTGGCCCCCAAGGGTCAGGGGCTTTCTTT. The genes are TRBV19 and TRBJ1-1, with a tentative D call TRBD1 (5 bases). Germline assignment: CDR1 LNHDA and CDR2 SQIVND (reference sequence). The CDR3 is 12 residues long. V lost 8 bases, J lost 11 bases, and 18 bases lay in between.

V usage is TRBV7-9 and J usage is TRBJ1-5; D is uncertain. The CDR3 extends over 13 amino acids. Germline CDR1 SEHNR, CDR2 FQNEAQ (reference sequence). V was trimmed by 5 bases and J by 5 bases, leaving 10 bases between them. DNA for the CDR3: TGTGCCAGCAGCCAAATGCCAGATCAGCCCCAGCATTTT. It is translated as CASSQMPDQPQHF. The entire variable domain, with the rest obtained from reference TRBV7-9 and TRBJ1-5, is as follows: DTGVSQNPRHKITKRGQNVTFRCDPISEHNRLYWYRQTLGQGPEFLTYFQNEAQLEKSRLLSDRFSAERPKGSFSTLEIQRTEQGDSAMYLCASSQMPDQPQHFGDGTRLSIL.

The chain combines TRBV28 with TRBJ2-7, with TRBD2 matching 7 bases. The CDR3 is 15 residues long. V shed 3 bases, J shed 3 bases, and the junction held 8 bases outside the gene matches. Germline values: CDR1 MDHEN, CDR2 SYDVKM. The CDR3 DNA reads TGTGCCAGCAGTTTCTACACTAGCGAGGTCTACGAGCAGTACTTC. It encodes CASSFYTSEVYEQYF.

V and J are TRBV25-1 and TRBJ1-2; tentative D call: TRBD1 (5 bases). This CDR3 has 12 amino acids. The V end lost 10 bases, the J end lost 4 bases, and 13 bases lay between the germline ends. Germline values: CDR1 MGHDK, CDR2 SYGVNS. CDR3 in amino acids: CAIPGHLYGYTF. The CDR3 DNA reads as TGTGCCATCCCAGGACACCTCTATGGCTACACCTTC.

This chain uses TRBV19 with TRBJ1-2, with 12 bases that match TRBD1. This CDR3 is built from 15 residues. CDR1 is LNHDA and CDR2 is SQIVND in the germline V gene (reference sequence). After removal of 6 bases from V and 8 bases from J, the junction contained 10 bases not matched to a gene. This CDR3 reads CASSPGPGQGAGYTF. The CDR3 region has the DNA TGTGCCAGTAGCCCTGGTCCGGGACAGGGGGCCGGCTACACCTTC.

The rearrangement links TRBV28 to TRBJ1-3; D is undetermined. V was cut by 5 bases and J by 0 bases, with 8 bases left in between. This CDR3 region has 14 residues. Germline values: CDR1 MDHEN, CDR2 SYDVKM. CDR3 region: CASSERYSGNTIYF. The CDR3 DNA is TGTGCCAGCAGTGAACGGTACTCTGGAAACACCATATATTTT.